Listed below are T cell receptor beta chains from one sample, sequenced in a study of OX40 agonist ivuxolimab in advanced cancers. Some clones are missing from TCRdb's copy, which holds only in-frame ones; the method was immunoSEQ multiplex PCR. The sample lists over 65,000 clones; 92% were seen once. Sequences were derived from CD4+ or CD8+ T cells sorted from blood, sampled in a trial of the OX40 agonist ivuxolimab. Receptor source: an adult with an advanced solid tumor such as melanoma, head and neck, liver or kidney cancer. Each CDR3 is given with its conserved first and last residue. The order of the fields is V gene, CDR3 length, J gene, D gene, clone size, CDR3 protein, CDR3 DNA. D genes are given only for firm matches. Where a row states a size, it is once, few, many or the class of an expanded clone; other rows omit it.

v_gene: TRBV9; len: 14; j_gene: TRBJ2-2; d_gene: TRBD2; abundance: -; CDR3aa: CASNPSGATGELFF; CDR3nt: TGTGCCAGCAACCCTAGCGGGGCAACCGGGGAGCTGTTTTTT
v_gene: TRBV6-6; len: 15; j_gene: TRBJ2-3; d_gene: -; abundance: -; CDR3aa: CASSPWEELTDTQYF; CDR3nt: TGTGCCAGCAGCCCCTGGGAGGAACTCACAGATACGCAGTATTTT
v_gene: TRBV28; len: 14; j_gene: TRBJ2-5; d_gene: -; abundance: -; CDR3aa: CASSLRQNQETQYF; CDR3nt: TGTGCCAGCAGTTTAAGGCAGAACCAAGAGACCCAGTACTTC
v_gene: TRBV11-3; len: 16; j_gene: TRBJ2-3; d_gene: -; abundance: once; CDR3aa: CASSSRGSWDTDTQYF; CDR3nt: TGTGCCAGCAGCTCCCGGGGCAGCTGGGACACAGATACGCAGTATTTT
v_gene: TRBV7-2; len: 13; j_gene: TRBJ2-7; d_gene: -; abundance: -; CDR3aa: CASSLDSLREQYF; CDR3nt: TGTGCCAGCAGCTTAGACAGTTTGAGGGAGCAGTACTTC
v_gene: TRBV5-1; len: 14; j_gene: TRBJ1-4; d_gene: -; abundance: -; CDR3aa: CASREDTINEKLFF; CDR3nt: TGCGCCAGCAGGGAAGACACGATTAATGAAAAACTGTTTTTT
v_gene: TRBV27; len: 16; j_gene: TRBJ2-1; d_gene: -; abundance: -; CDR3aa: CASSFRPGFGHNEQFF; CDR3nt: TGTGCCAGCAGTTTCCGGCCGGGGTTTGGGCACAATGAGCAGTTCTTC
v_gene: TRBV5-5; len: 15; j_gene: TRBJ2-3; d_gene: -; abundance: -; CDR3aa: CASSLGQASTDTQYF; CDR3nt: TGTGCCAGCAGCTTGGGTCAGGCTAGCACAGATACGCAGTATTTT
v_gene: TRBV7-9; len: 14; j_gene: TRBJ2-7; d_gene: TRBD1; abundance: -; CDR3aa: CASRPGTGPYEQYF; CDR3nt: TGTGCCAGCAGACCCGGGACAGGTCCCTACGAGCAGTACTTC
v_gene: TRBV29-1; len: 15; j_gene: TRBJ1-3; d_gene: -; abundance: -; CDR3aa: CSVEDLQSSGNTIYF; CDR3nt: TGCAGCGTTGAAGATCTTCAAAGCTCTGGAAACACCATATATTTT
v_gene: TRBV7-9; len: 15; j_gene: TRBJ2-5; d_gene: TRBD1; abundance: -; CDR3aa: CASSLGDRGIETQYF; CDR3nt: TGTGCCAGCAGCTTAGGAGACAGGGGGATCGAGACCCAGTACTTC
v_gene: TRBV11-2; len: 13; j_gene: TRBJ2-2; d_gene: -; abundance: -; CDR3aa: CASSLLNTGELFF; CDR3nt: TGTGCCAGCAGCTTGCTTAACACCGGGGAGCTGTTTTTT
v_gene: TRBV7-8; len: 13; j_gene: TRBJ2-1; d_gene: -; abundance: -; CDR3aa: CASNVDRYNEQFF; CDR3nt: TGTGCCAGCAACGTAGACAGGTACAATGAGCAGTTCTTC
v_gene: TRBV7-8; len: 15; j_gene: TRBJ1-6; d_gene: -; abundance: -; CDR3aa: CANYGRSSYNSPLHF; CDR3nt: TGTGCCAACTATGGACGGAGCTCCTATAATTCACCCCTCCACTTT
v_gene: TRBV18; len: 15; j_gene: TRBJ2-5; d_gene: TRBD1; abundance: -; CDR3aa: CASSPRGQGRETQYF; CDR3nt: TGTGCCAGCTCACCACGAGGACAGGGAAGAGAGACCCAGTACTTC
v_gene: TRBV7-8; len: 15; j_gene: TRBJ2-3; d_gene: TRBD2; abundance: -; CDR3aa: CASSLGSGGSDTQYF; CDR3nt: TGTGCCAGCAGCTTAGGTTCGGGAGGCTCAGATACGCAGTATTTT
v_gene: TRBV4-2; len: 16; j_gene: TRBJ2-6; d_gene: -; abundance: once; CDR3aa: CASSQVGGSGANVLTF; CDR3nt: TGTGCCAGCAGCCAAGTTGGCGGCTCTGGGGCCAACGTCCTGACTTTC
v_gene: TRBV6-5; len: 11; j_gene: TRBJ1-1; d_gene: -; abundance: -; CDR3aa: CASSLGTKAFF; CDR3nt: TGTGCCAGCAGCCTAGGGACGAAAGCTTTCTTT
v_gene: TRBV18; len: 14; j_gene: TRBJ2-3; d_gene: -; abundance: -; CDR3aa: CASSQSPSVNTQYF; CDR3nt: TGTGCCAGCTCACAAAGCCCTAGCGTGAATACGCAGTATTTT
v_gene: TRBV4-1; len: 16; j_gene: TRBJ2-1; d_gene: -; abundance: -; CDR3aa: CASSQRWLADHNEQFF; CDR3nt: TGCGCCAGCAGCCAAAGATGGTTGGCGGATCACAATGAGCAGTTCTTC
v_gene: TRBV6-1; len: 13; j_gene: TRBJ1-2; d_gene: TRBD1; abundance: -; CDR3aa: CASSFGTVYGYTF; CDR3nt: TGTGCCAGCAGTTTTGGGACAGTCTATGGCTACACCTTC
v_gene: TRBV4-1; len: 19; j_gene: TRBJ2-5; d_gene: -; abundance: once; CDR3aa: CASSRTVAGAPGDQETQYF; CDR3nt: TGCGCCAGCAGCCGTACCGTGGCAGGGGCGCCGGGGGATCAAGAGACCCAGTACTTC
v_gene: TRBV7-7; len: 14; j_gene: TRBJ2-5; d_gene: -; abundance: once; CDR3aa: CASSPESFQETQYF; CDR3nt: TGTGCTAGCAGCCCCGAGTCGTTTCAAGAGACCCAGTACTTC
v_gene: TRBV11-3; len: 15; j_gene: TRBJ2-1; d_gene: -; abundance: once; CDR3aa: CASSSGSWFYNEQFF; CDR3nt: TGTGCCAGCAGCTCGGGGTCTTGGTTCTACAATGAGCAGTTCTTC
v_gene: TRBV11-3; len: 15; j_gene: TRBJ1-1; d_gene: -; abundance: -; CDR3aa: CASSLAGHIDTEAFF; CDR3nt: TGTGCCAGCAGCTTAGCTGGCCACATCGACACTGAAGCTTTCTTT
v_gene: TRBV4-1; len: 18; j_gene: TRBJ1-2; d_gene: TRBD1; abundance: -; CDR3aa: CASSQDPGQGIRVWGYTF; CDR3nt: TGCGCCAGCAGCCAAGATCCCGGACAGGGCATTCGGGTGTGGGGCTACACCTTC
v_gene: TRBV27; len: 13; j_gene: TRBJ2-2; d_gene: -; abundance: once; CDR3aa: CASSRRGTGELFF; CDR3nt: TGTGCCAGCAGCCGAAGGGGGACCGGGGAGCTGTTTTTT
v_gene: TRBV29-1; len: 15; j_gene: TRBJ2-1; d_gene: TRBD2; abundance: once; CDR3aa: CSVEKREGSYNEQFF; CDR3nt: TGCAGCGTTGAAAAGCGGGAGGGCTCCTACAATGAGCAGTTCTTC
v_gene: TRBV10-1; len: 13; j_gene: TRBJ2-7; d_gene: TRBD1; abundance: -; CDR3aa: CASRETGGYEQYF; CDR3nt: TGCGCCAGCAGGGAGACAGGGGGCTACGAGCAGTACTTC
v_gene: TRBV5-1; len: 15; j_gene: TRBJ1-4; d_gene: -; abundance: many; CDR3aa: CASSRDGGANEKLFF; CDR3nt: TGCGCCAGCAGCCGGGACGGCGGGGCTAATGAAAAACTGTTTTTT
v_gene: TRBV28; len: 13; j_gene: TRBJ2-5; d_gene: -; abundance: -; CDR3aa: CASRGQFQETQYF; CDR3nt: TGTGCCAGCAGGGGTCAGTTCCAAGAGACCCAGTACTTC
v_gene: TRBV5-1; len: 15; j_gene: TRBJ2-5; d_gene: -; abundance: -; CDR3aa: CASSSETGLGETQYF; CDR3nt: TGCGCCAGCAGCTCGGAAACGGGGCTAGGAGAGACCCAGTACTTC
v_gene: TRBV28; len: 16; j_gene: TRBJ2-3; d_gene: TRBD2; abundance: once; CDR3aa: CASSSPRGGPGDTQYF; CDR3nt: TGTGCCAGCAGTTCCCCCCGCGGGGGGCCAGGGGATACGCAGTATTTT
v_gene: TRBV4-3; len: 16; j_gene: TRBJ2-7; d_gene: -; abundance: -; CDR3aa: CASSQSGGGIPYEQYF; CDR3nt: TGCGCCAGCAGCCAATCCGGAGGGGGAATTCCCTACGAGCAGTACTTC
v_gene: TRBV7-9; len: 14; j_gene: TRBJ1-4; d_gene: -; abundance: -; CDR3aa: CASSLGREDEKLFF; CDR3nt: TGTGCCAGCAGCTTAGGTAGGGAGGATGAAAAACTGTTTTTT
v_gene: TRBV19; len: 15; j_gene: TRBJ1-1; d_gene: -; abundance: once; CDR3aa: CASSIEAQPNTEAFF; CDR3nt: TGTGCCAGTAGTATAGAGGCCCAACCGAACACTGAAGCTTTCTTT
v_gene: TRBV5-4; len: 13; j_gene: TRBJ1-2; d_gene: -; abundance: -; CDR3aa: CASSAPVYYGYTF; CDR3nt: TGTGCCAGCAGCGCTCCAGTGTACTATGGCTACACCTTC
v_gene: TRBV5-5; len: 15; j_gene: TRBJ1-5; d_gene: -; abundance: -; CDR3aa: CASSLSGLGDQPQHF; CDR3nt: TGTGCCAGCAGCTTGTCTGGGCTCGGGGATCAGCCCCAGCATTTT
v_gene: TRBV11-2; len: 15; j_gene: TRBJ1-3; d_gene: TRBD1; abundance: -; CDR3aa: CASSRNRGGGNTIYF; CDR3nt: TGTGCCAGCAGCCGTAACAGGGGTGGGGGAAACACCATATATTTT
v_gene: TRBV30; len: 15; j_gene: TRBJ2-7; d_gene: TRBD1; abundance: -; CDR3aa: CAWSVGTGGTYEQYF; CDR3nt: TGTGCCTGGAGTGTGGGGACAGGGGGGACCTACGAGCAGTACTTC
v_gene: TRBV19; len: 14; j_gene: TRBJ1-5; d_gene: -; abundance: -; CDR3aa: CATATGFGAQPQHF; CDR3nt: TGTGCCACCGCAACCGGGTTTGGAGCTCAGCCCCAGCATTTT
v_gene: TRBV9; len: 13; j_gene: TRBJ1-1; d_gene: -; abundance: -; CDR3aa: CASSISGDTEAFF; CDR3nt: TGTGCCAGCAGCATTTCGGGGGACACTGAAGCTTTCTTT
v_gene: TRBV5-5; len: 11; j_gene: TRBJ2-7; d_gene: -; abundance: -; CDR3aa: CASSWDYEQYF; CDR3nt: TGTGCCAGCAGCTGGGATTACGAGCAGTACTTC
v_gene: TRBV5-1; len: 14; j_gene: TRBJ2-7; d_gene: -; abundance: -; CDR3aa: CASSPLSGFDEQYF; CDR3nt: TGCGCCAGCAGCCCCTTGTCAGGGTTCGACGAGCAGTACTTC
v_gene: TRBV2; len: 17; j_gene: TRBJ2-7; d_gene: -; abundance: -; CDR3aa: CASRPPVRTGNSYEQYF; CDR3nt: TGTGCCAGCAGACCCCCCGTCCGAACAGGGAACTCCTACGAGCAGTACTTC
v_gene: TRBV19; len: 14; j_gene: TRBJ1-5; d_gene: -; abundance: -; CDR3aa: CASSMVHSNQPQHF; CDR3nt: TGTGCCAGTAGTATGGTACACAGCAATCAGCCCCAGCATTTT
v_gene: TRBV7-9; len: 16; j_gene: TRBJ2-2; d_gene: TRBD2; abundance: -; CDR3aa: CASSGDSGRLSGELFF; CDR3nt: TGTGCCAGCAGCGGTGATAGCGGGAGGCTTTCCGGGGAGCTGTTTTTT
v_gene: TRBV7-9; len: 14; j_gene: TRBJ2-7; d_gene: -; abundance: -; CDR3aa: CASGISGANYEQYF; CDR3nt: TGTGCCAGCGGCATTTCGGGGGCGAACTACGAGCAGTACTTC
v_gene: TRBV5-4; len: 14; j_gene: TRBJ2-5; d_gene: -; abundance: -; CDR3aa: CASSLGQYQETQYF; CDR3nt: TGTGCCAGCAGCTTGGGACAATATCAAGAGACCCAGTACTTC
v_gene: TRBV5-1; len: 15; j_gene: TRBJ2-2; d_gene: TRBD1; abundance: -; CDR3aa: CASSLGQGPSRELFF; CDR3nt: TGCGCCAGCAGCTTGGGACAGGGTCCCTCCCGGGAGCTGTTTTTT
v_gene: TRBV5-1; len: 14; j_gene: TRBJ1-1; d_gene: -; abundance: -; CDR3aa: CASTKEGGNTEAFF; CDR3nt: TGCGCCAGCACCAAGGAGGGGGGAAACACTGAAGCTTTCTTT
v_gene: TRBV6-4; len: 17; j_gene: TRBJ1-1; d_gene: -; abundance: once; CDR3aa: CASSEAGTDFMNTEAFF; CDR3nt: TGTGCCAGCAGCGAAGCCGGGACGGACTTCATGAACACTGAAGCTTTCTTT
v_gene: TRBV7-2; len: 17; j_gene: TRBJ2-6; d_gene: -; abundance: -; CDR3aa: CASSSGTRTSGANVLTF; CDR3nt: TGTGCCAGCAGCTCCGGGACAAGGACCTCTGGGGCCAACGTCCTGACTTTC
v_gene: TRBV30; len: 16; j_gene: TRBJ1-1; d_gene: -; abundance: few; CDR3aa: CAWSRDLGGVGTEAFF; CDR3nt: TGTGCCTGGAGCAGGGATCTCGGCGGGGTGGGCACTGAAGCTTTCTTT
v_gene: TRBV19; len: 14; j_gene: TRBJ2-3; d_gene: -; abundance: -; CDR3aa: CASSSGFRTDTQYF; CDR3nt: TGTGCCAGTAGTTCCGGCTTCCGCACAGATACGCAGTATTTT